This T cell receptor (beta chain) was sequenced in a study of blood T cell repertoires in COVID-19. The germline V gene has CDR1 SQVTM and CDR2 ANQGSEA. Trimming left V 4 bases short and J 2 bases short, with 11 bases between. This CDR3 is 13 amino acids long. Donors were grouped by their self-reported clinical history. The data were produced by immunoSEQ multiplex PCR, yet TCRdb's version contains in-frame clones alone and is incomplete. The sample lists 200,000 to 250,000 clones, about 85% occurring once. The receptor was derived from a woman in her 30s who had recovered from COVID-19. The rearrangement joins TRBV29-1 to TRBJ1-2; perhaps TRBD1 as D (6 bases). Sequencing used PBMCs or T cells enriched from blood (not recorded which). The CDR3 spells CSVANRANYGYTF. The CDR3 nucleotides are TGCAGCGTTGCTAACAGGGCCAACTATGGCTACACCTTC.